This TCR beta chain was recovered during a study of Tregs in tolerant kidney transplant recipients. Study-level findings and limits: Tolerant patients' donor-specific Tregs expanded beyond overall Tregs, suggesting antigen-driven growth. Expanding Tregs on activated donor B cells appeared to best identify donor-specific TCRbeta clones.

Clones were sequenced by immunoSEQ multiplex PCR, and TCRdb holds only the in-frame ones, with some missing. The sample holds more than 90,000 clones, roughly 93% seen once. Related graft donors supplied nonmyeloablative bone marrow transplants, and mixed chimerism was transient. In regard to this clone: Its matching antigen is unknown.

The germline V and J ends were trimmed by 1 base and 0 bases, with 9 bases remaining between them. Germline assignment: CDR1 LNHNV and CDR2 YYDKDF (reference sequence). CDR3 length equals 16 residues. The chain is built from TRBV15 and TRBJ1-4; TRBD1 is a possible D gene (5 bases). This sequence was found in a human patient who received a combined kidney and bone marrow transplant. Some T cells may be provided by the graft donor. This sample comprised CD4+ T cells from blood (PBMCs), obtained 12 months after the transplant. In nucleotides, the CDR3 is TGTGCCACCAGCAGAGGACAGCCTGCAACTAATGAAAAACTGTTTTTT. It yields the protein CATSRGQPATNEKLFF. The whole variable domain, remainder taken from reference TRBV15 and TRBJ1-4, is DAMVIQNPRYQVTQFGKPVTLSCSQTLNHNVMYWYQQKSSQAPKLLFHYYDKDFNNEADTPDNFQSRRPNTSFCFLDIRSPGLGDTAMYLCATSRGQPATNEKLFFGSGTQLSVL.